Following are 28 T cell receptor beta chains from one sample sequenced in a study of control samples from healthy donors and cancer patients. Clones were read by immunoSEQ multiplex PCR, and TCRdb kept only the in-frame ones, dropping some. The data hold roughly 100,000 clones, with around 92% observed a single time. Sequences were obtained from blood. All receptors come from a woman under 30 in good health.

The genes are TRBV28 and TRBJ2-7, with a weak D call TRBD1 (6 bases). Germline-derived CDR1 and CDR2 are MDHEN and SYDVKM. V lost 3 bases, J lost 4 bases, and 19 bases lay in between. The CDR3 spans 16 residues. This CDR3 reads CASSFSQGNVGYEQYF. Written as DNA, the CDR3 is TGTGCCAGCAGTTTCTCCCAGGGGAACGTTGGGTACGAGCAGTACTTC. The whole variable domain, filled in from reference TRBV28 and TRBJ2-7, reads DVKVTQSSRYLVKRTGEKVFLECVQDMDHENMFWYRQDPGLGLRLIYFSYDVKMKEKGDIPEGYSVSREKKERFSLILESASTNQTSMYLCASSFSQGNVGYEQYFGPGTRLTVT.

The CDR3 DNA sequence: TGTGCCAGCAGCCCCATGGGGGGCGATAATGAAAAACTGTTTTTT. This codes for CASSPMGGDNEKLFF. The chain is built from TRBV5-8 and TRBJ1-4; TRBD1 might be the D (6 bases). Trimming removed 4 bases from V and 4 bases from J, with 14 bases in between. The germline V gene has CDR1 SGHTS and CDR2 YDEGEE. This CDR3 has 15 amino acids.

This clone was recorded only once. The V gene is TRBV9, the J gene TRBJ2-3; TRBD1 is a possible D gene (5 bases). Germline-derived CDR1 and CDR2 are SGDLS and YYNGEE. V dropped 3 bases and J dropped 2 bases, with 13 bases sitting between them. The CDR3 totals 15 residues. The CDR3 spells CASSGNQGNTDTQYF. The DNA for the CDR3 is TGTGCCAGCAGCGGGAACCAGGGTAACACAGATACGCAGTATTTT. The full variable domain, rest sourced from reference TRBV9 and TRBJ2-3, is DSGVTQTPKHLITATGQRVTLRCSPRSGDLSVYWYQQSLDQGLQFLIQYYNGEERAKGNILERFSAQQFPDLHSELNLSSLELGDSALYFCASSGNQGNTDTQYFGPGTRLTVL.

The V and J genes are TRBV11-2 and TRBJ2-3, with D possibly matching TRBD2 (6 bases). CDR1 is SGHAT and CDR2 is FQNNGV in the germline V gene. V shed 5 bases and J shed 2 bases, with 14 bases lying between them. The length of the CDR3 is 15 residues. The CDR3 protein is CASSPGLASTDTQYF. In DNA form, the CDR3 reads TGTGCCAGCAGCCCGGGACTCGCGTCCACAGATACGCAGTATTTT.

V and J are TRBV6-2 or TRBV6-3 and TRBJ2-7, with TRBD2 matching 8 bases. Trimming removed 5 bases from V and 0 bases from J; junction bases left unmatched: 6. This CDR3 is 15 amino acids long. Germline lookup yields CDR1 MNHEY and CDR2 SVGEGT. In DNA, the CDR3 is TGTGCCAGCAGTGCCACTAGCGGAAGCTCCTACGAGCAGTACTTC. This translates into CASSATSGSSYEQYF.

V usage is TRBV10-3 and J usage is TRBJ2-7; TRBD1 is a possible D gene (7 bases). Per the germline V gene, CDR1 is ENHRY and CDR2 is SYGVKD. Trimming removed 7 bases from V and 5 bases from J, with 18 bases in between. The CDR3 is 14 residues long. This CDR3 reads CAITPGQGGDEQYF. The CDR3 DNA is TGTGCCATCACCCCGGGCCAGGGGGGAGACGAGCAGTACTTC.

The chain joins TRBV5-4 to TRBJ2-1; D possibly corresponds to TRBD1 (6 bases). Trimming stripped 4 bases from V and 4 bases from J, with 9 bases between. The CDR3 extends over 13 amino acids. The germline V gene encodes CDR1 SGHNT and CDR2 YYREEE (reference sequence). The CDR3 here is CASSKDSYNEQFF. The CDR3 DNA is TGTGCCAGCAGCAAGGACAGTTACAATGAGCAGTTCTTC.

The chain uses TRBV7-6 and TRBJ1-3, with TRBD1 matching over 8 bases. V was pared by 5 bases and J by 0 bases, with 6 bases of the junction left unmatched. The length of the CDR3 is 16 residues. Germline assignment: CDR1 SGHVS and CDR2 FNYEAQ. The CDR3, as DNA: TGTGCCAGCAGCGCAGATGGACAGGGCTCTGGAAACACCATATATTTT. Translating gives CASSADGQGSGNTIYF.

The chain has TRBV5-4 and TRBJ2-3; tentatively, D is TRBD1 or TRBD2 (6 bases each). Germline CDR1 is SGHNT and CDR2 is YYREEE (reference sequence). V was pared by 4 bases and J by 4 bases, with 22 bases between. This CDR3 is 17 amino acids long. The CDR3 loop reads CASSPQWGLAKSDTQYF. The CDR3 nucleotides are TGTGCCAGCAGCCCCCAGTGGGGGCTAGCGAAATCAGATACGCAGTATTTT.

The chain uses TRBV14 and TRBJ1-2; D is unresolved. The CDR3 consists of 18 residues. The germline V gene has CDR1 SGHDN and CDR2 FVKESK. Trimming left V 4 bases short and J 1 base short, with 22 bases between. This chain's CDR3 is CASSPLGRTESFNYGYTF. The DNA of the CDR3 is TGTGCCAGCAGCCCTTTGGGCCGGACGGAGAGCTTTAACTATGGCTACACCTTC.

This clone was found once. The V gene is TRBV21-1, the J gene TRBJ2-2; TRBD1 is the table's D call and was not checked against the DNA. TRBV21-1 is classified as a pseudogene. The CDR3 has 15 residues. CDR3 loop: CASSVTGVGTGELFF. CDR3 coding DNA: TGTGCCAGCAGCGTAACAGGGGTGGGCACCGGGGAGCTGTTTTTT.

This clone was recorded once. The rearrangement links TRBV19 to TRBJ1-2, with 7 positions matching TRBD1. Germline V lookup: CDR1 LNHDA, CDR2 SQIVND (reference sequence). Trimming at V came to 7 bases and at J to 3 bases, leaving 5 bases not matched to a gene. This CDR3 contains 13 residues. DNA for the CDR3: TGTGCCAGTATAAGGACAGGCGACTATGGCTACACCTTC. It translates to CASIRTGDYGYTF.

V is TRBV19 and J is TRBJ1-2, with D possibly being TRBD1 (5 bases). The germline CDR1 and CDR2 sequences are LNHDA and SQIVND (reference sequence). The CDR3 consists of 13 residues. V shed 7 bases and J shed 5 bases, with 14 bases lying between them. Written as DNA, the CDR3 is TGTGCCAGTACGTTGACAGAGAGTTATGGCTACACCTTC. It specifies CASTLTESYGYTF. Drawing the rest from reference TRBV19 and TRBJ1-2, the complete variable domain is DGGITQSPKYLFRKEGQNVTLSCEQNLNHDAMYWYRQDPGQGLRLIYYSQIVNDFQKGDIAEGYSVSREKKESFPLTVTSAQKNPTAFYLCASTLTESYGYTFGSGTRLTVV.

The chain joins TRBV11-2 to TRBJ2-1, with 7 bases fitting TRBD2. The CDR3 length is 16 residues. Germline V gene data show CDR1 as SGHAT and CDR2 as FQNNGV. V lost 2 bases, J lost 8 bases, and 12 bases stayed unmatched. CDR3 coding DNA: TGTGCCAGCAGCTTACGGCCTGGCGGGAGCGCCGATGAGCAGTTCTTC. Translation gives CASSLRPGGSADEQFF.

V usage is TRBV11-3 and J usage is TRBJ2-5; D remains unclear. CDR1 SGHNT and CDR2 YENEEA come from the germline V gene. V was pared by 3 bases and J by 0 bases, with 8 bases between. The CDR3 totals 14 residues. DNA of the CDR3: TGTGCCAGCAGCTTCCAAAAAGACCAAGAGACCCAGTACTTC. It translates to CASSFQKDQETQYF.

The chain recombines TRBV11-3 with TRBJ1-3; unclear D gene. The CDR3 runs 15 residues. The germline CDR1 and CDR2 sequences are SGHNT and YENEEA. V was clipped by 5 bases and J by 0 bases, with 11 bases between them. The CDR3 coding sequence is TGTGCCAGCAGCCGCGGCTTAGGCTCTGGAAACACCATATATTTT. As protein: CASSRGLGSGNTIYF. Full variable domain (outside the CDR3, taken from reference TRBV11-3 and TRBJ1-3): EAGVVQSPRYKIIEKKQPVAFWCNPISGHNTLYWYLQNLGQGPELLIRYENEEAVDDSQLPKDRFSAERLKGVDSTLKIQPAELGDSAVYLCASSRGLGSGNTIYFGEGSWLTVV.

This chain's CDR3 is CASSFGGNNSPLHF. DNA of the CDR3: TGCGCCAGCAGCTTTGGAGGGAATAATTCACCCCTCCACTTT. The gene calls are TRBV5-1 and TRBJ1-6; D ambiguous. The germline V and J ends were trimmed by 2 bases and 5 bases, with 8 bases remaining between them. From germline, CDR1 is SGHRS and CDR2 YFSETQ. The CDR3 contains 14 residues.

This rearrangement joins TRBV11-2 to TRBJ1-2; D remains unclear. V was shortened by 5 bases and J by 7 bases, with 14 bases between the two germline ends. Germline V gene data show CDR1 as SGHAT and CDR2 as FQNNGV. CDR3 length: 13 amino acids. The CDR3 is CASSPKGGVGYTF. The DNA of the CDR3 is TGTGCCAGCAGCCCCAAGGGTGGGGTTGGCTACACCTTC.

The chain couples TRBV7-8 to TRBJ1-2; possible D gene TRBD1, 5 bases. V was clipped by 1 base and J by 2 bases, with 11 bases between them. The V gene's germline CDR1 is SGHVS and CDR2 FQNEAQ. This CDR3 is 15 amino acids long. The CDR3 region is CASSLVGDRNYGYTF. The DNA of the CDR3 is TGTGCCAGCAGCTTAGTGGGGGACCGGAACTATGGCTACACCTTC.

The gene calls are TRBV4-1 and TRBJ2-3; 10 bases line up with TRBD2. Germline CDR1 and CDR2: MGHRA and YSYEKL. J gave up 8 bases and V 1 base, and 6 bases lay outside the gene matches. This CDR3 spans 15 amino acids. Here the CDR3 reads CASSQGLAGEGTQYF. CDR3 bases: TGCGCCAGCAGCCAAGGGCTAGCGGGGGAAGGTACGCAGTATTTT.

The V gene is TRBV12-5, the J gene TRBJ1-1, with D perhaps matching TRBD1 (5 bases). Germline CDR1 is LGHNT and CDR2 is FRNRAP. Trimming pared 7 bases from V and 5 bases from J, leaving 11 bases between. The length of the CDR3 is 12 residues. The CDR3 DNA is TGTGCTAGTGACCGGGGGTTAACTGAAGCTTTCTTT. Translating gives CASDRGLTEAFF.

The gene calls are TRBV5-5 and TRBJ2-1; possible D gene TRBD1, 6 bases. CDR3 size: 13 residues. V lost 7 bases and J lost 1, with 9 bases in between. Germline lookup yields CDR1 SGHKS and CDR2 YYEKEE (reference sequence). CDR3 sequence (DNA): TGTGCCAGCTTCGGGACATCCTACAATGAGCAGTTCTTC. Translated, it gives CASFGTSYNEQFF.

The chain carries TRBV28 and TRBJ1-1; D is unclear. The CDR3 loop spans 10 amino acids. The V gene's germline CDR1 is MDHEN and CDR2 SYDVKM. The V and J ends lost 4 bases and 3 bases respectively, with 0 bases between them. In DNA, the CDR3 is TGTGCCAGCAGTTACACTGAAGCTTTCTTT. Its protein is CASSYTEAFF.

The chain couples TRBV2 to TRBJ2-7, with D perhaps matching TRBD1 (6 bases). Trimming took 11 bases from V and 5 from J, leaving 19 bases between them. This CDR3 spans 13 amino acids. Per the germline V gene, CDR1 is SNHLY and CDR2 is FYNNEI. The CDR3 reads CAGRQGPLDEQYF. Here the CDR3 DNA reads TGTGCCGGTAGGCAGGGGCCCCTAGACGAGCAGTACTTC.

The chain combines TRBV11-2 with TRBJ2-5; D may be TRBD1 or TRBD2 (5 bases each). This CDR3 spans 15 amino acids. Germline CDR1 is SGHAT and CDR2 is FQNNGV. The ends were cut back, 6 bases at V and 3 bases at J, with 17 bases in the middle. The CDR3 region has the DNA TGTGCCAGCAGTACCTTTAAGGGGAGAGAAGAGACCCAGTACTTC. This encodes CASSTFKGREETQYF.

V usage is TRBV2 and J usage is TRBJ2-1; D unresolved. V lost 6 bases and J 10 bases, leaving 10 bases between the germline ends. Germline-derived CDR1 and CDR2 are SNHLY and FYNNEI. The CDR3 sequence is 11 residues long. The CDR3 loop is CASRPGIEQFF. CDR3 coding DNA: TGTGCCAGCAGGCCAGGAATCGAGCAGTTCTTC.

The CDR3, as DNA: TGTGCCAGCAGCTTAGATCTGGTAAGGGGATACAATGAGCAGTTCTTC. This codes for CASSLDLVRGYNEQFF. The V and J genes are TRBV11-2 and TRBJ2-1; tentative D call: TRBD1 (5 bases). The CDR3 loop spans 16 amino acids. Deletions cut 0 bases from V and 4 bases from J, with 13 bases between. Looked up from germline, CDR1 is SGHAT and CDR2 is FQNNGV.

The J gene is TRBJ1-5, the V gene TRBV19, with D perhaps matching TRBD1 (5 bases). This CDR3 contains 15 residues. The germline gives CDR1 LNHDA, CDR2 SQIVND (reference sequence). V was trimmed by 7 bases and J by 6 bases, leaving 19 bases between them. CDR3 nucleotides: TGTGCCAGTAAAATGACAGCTACTCGACCTCAGCCCCAGCATTTT. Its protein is CASKMTATRPQPQHF.